The 30 T cell receptor beta chains below all came from one sample that was sequenced in a study of T cell responses to AZD1222 COVID-19 vaccine (dated by TCRdb to the early 2020s). To prepare the library, the immunoSEQ multiplex PCR assay was applied. TCRdb limited this immuneACCESS table to in-frame rearrangements with V and J called. A share of clones is missing; checked studies link under half to unresolved V genes, and the rest is unexplained. This sample is represented by about 150,000 clones; 80% to 95% of them were singletons. 1% to 1.5% of the sample is taken by the ten largest. In the paper's terms, the time point label means: about 28 days (+/-7) after the second vaccine dose. Sequencing was performed on peripheral blood, taken 28 days after the second AZD1222 dose. The receptors shown here come from an adult who received the AZD1222 COVID-19 vaccine.

The sample holds one count of this clone. CDR3 amino acids: CASRVGPNQPQHF. CDR3 nucleotide sequence: TGTGCCAGTAGAGTAGGACCAAATCAGCCCCAGCATTTT. V is TRBV19 and J is TRBJ1-5, with unresolved D. The V gene's germline CDR1 is LNHDA and CDR2 SQIVND (reference sequence). Trimming pared 6 bases from V and 4 bases from J, leaving 10 bases between. CDR3 size: 13 residues. Combining the CDR3 with reference TRBV19 and TRBJ1-5 gives the whole variable domain DGGITQSPKYLFRKEGQNVTLSCEQNLNHDAMYWYRQDPGQGLRLIYYSQIVNDFQKGDIAEGYSVSREKKESFPLTVTSAQKNPTAFYLCASRVGPNQPQHFGDGTRLSIL.

The rearrangement uses TRBV12-3 or TRBV12-4 and TRBJ1-1; 7 nucleotides agree with TRBD1. The CDR3 contains 12 residues. V trimming: 6 bases; J trimming: 11 bases; junction bases outside the gene matches: 9. CDR3 DNA: TGTGCCAGCAGGTACTCCGAGACAGGGGCTTTCTTT. This sequence encodes CASRYSETGAFF.

This clone came up once. The chain carries TRBV7-2 and TRBJ2-5; TRBD1 is a possible D gene (6 bases). Per germline, CDR1 SGHTA and CDR2 FQGNSA. CDR3 length: 14 amino acids. V was trimmed by 1 base and J by 3 bases, leaving 9 bases between them. The CDR3 DNA reads TGTGCCAGCAGCTTAGGGGGGCAGGAAGAGACCCAGTACTTC. It encodes CASSLGGQEETQYF.

This rearrangement joins TRBV5-1 to TRBJ1-4; D call uncertain. Trimming took 0 bases from V and 5 from J, leaving 5 bases between them. Germline V gives CDR1 SGHRS, CDR2 YFSETQ. This CDR3 comprises 13 residues. CDR3 in DNA: TGCGCCAGCAGCTTGGCCCAGAATGAAAAACTGTTTTTT. Its translation: CASSLAQNEKLFF.

The chain links TRBV4-2 to TRBJ1-5; D ambiguous. With 5 bases removed from V and 4 bases from J, the gap between germline ends came to 12 bases. Per germline, CDR1 LGHNA and CDR2 YNFKEQ. This CDR3 has 14 residues. The chain's CDR3 is CASSSSGVNQPQHF. The CDR3 DNA sequence: TGTGCCAGCAGCTCAAGTGGAGTGAATCAGCCCCAGCATTTT.

The rearrangement links TRBV2 to TRBJ2-3; 11 nucleotides line up with TRBD2. The junction had 5 bases not matched to a gene; V was cut back by 4 bases and J by 2 bases. The CDR3 contains 16 residues. Per the germline V gene, CDR1 is SNHLY and CDR2 is FYNNEI. The CDR3 is CASSASTSGVTDTQYF. The DNA for the CDR3 is TGTGCCAGCAGTGCCTCGACTAGCGGGGTCACAGATACGCAGTATTTT. The variable domain in full, with the rest retrieved from reference TRBV2 and TRBJ2-3, is EPEVTQTPSHQVTQMGQEVILRCVPISNHLYFYWYRQILGQKVEFLVSFYNNEISEKSEIFDDQFSVERPDGSNFTLKIRSTKLEDSAMYFCASSASTSGVTDTQYFGPGTRLTVL.

The chain links TRBV7-2 to TRBJ2-7; no reliable D call. V was trimmed by 3 bases and J by 6 bases, leaving 6 bases between them. Germline V gene lookup returns CDR1 SGHTA and CDR2 FQGNSA. The CDR3 is made up of 11 amino acids. CDR3 region: CASSFSVEQYF. The CDR3 bases are TGTGCCAGCAGCTTTAGTGTCGAGCAGTACTTC.

The J gene is TRBJ1-1, the V gene TRBV6-1, with a possible D match to TRBD1 (6 bases). The ends were cut back, 8 bases at V and 4 bases at J, with 20 bases in the middle. Germline V gene data show CDR1 as MNHNS and CDR2 as SASEGT. The CDR3 runs to 15 residues. This CDR3 reads CASLGAAQKSTEAFF. CDR3 DNA sequence: TGTGCCAGCTTGGGGGCAGCTCAGAAGAGCACTGAAGCTTTCTTT.

This clone appeared once. V and J are TRBV9 and TRBJ2-6; D is unresolved. V was trimmed by 2 bases and J by 2 bases, leaving 5 bases between them. Germline CDR1 reads SGDLS; CDR2 reads YYNGEE. CDR3 length: 14 amino acids. Here the CDR3 reads CASSVRAGANVLTF. The CDR3 coding sequence is TGTGCCAGCAGCGTGAGAGCTGGGGCCAACGTCCTGACTTTC.

This chain connects TRBV25-1 to TRBJ1-1; 7 bases are shared with TRBD1. CDR3 length: 14 residues. Germline trimming cut 5 bases from V and 1 base from J; bases unmatched to any gene: 4. The germline CDR1 and CDR2 sequences are MGHDK and SYGVNS. The CDR3 loop reads CASSQRTGNTEAFF. CDR3 bases: TGTGCCAGCAGTCAAAGGACAGGGAACACTGAAGCTTTCTTT.

The genes are TRBV11-2 and TRBJ2-3, with 11 bases identical to TRBD1. The CDR3 contains 15 residues. V gave up 5 bases and J gave up 3 bases; unmatched junction bases: 4. Germline CDR1 is SGHAT and CDR2 is FQNNGV. In DNA form, the CDR3 reads TGTGCCAGCAGCCAGGGACAGGGGGGGACAGATACGCAGTATTTT. Its translation is CASSQGQGGTDTQYF.

V gene TRBV11-2 combines with J gene TRBJ2-5; 7 bases are a match to TRBD2. The CDR3 sequence is 14 residues long. The germline V gene has CDR1 SGHAT and CDR2 FQNNGV. V gave up 5 bases and J gave up 5 bases; unmatched junction bases: 8. The CDR3 loop is CASSRERGWETQYF. In nucleotides, the CDR3 is TGTGCCAGCAGCAGGGAGCGGGGCTGGGAGACCCAGTACTTC.

The V and J genes are TRBV11-2 and TRBJ2-5; weak D call: TRBD1 (6 bases). CDR1 and CDR2 (germline): SGHAT, FQNNGV. This CDR3 is 14 amino acids long. Trimming removed 5 bases at V and 5 bases at J, with 15 bases between. CDR3 residues: CASSPTGQGETQYF. Written as DNA, the CDR3 is TGTGCCAGCAGCCCAACCGGCCAGGGGGAGACCCAGTACTTC. Full variable domain (missing parts from reference TRBV11-2 and TRBJ2-5): EAGVAQSPRYKIIEKRQSVAFWCNPISGHATLYWYQQILGQGPKLLIQFQNNGVVDDSQLPKDRFSAERLKGVDSTLKIQPAKLEDSAVYLCASSPTGQGETQYFGPGTRLLVL.

The chain carries TRBV27 and TRBJ2-5, with D maybe TRBD2 (7 bases). The germline V gene has CDR1 MNHEY and CDR2 SMNVEV (reference sequence). The CDR3 length is 16 residues. The V and J ends lost 9 bases and 5 bases respectively, with 25 bases between them. The CDR3 region is CASSVLGGTIGETQYF. The DNA for the CDR3 is TGTGCCAGTTCGGTACTAGGGGGGACTATCGGGGAGACCCAGTACTTC.

CDR3 residues: CASTVRAFNEKLFF. The CDR3 DNA is TGTGCCAGTACTGTCCGGGCCTTCAATGAAAAACTGTTTTTT. This chain connects TRBV19 to TRBJ1-4; D uncertain. CDR1 is LNHDA and CDR2 is SQIVND in the germline V gene (reference sequence). Trimming cost V 7 bases and J 5 bases, with 14 bases left between them. This CDR3 spans 14 amino acids. The variable domain in full, completed from reference TRBV19 and TRBJ1-4, reads DGGITQSPKYLFRKEGQNVTLSCEQNLNHDAMYWYRQDPGQGLRLIYYSQIVNDFQKGDIAEGYSVSREKKESFPLTVTSAQKNPTAFYLCASTVRAFNEKLFFGSGTQLSVL.

The chain has TRBV27 and TRBJ2-7; 7 bases map to TRBD1. Germline V lookup: CDR1 MNHEY, CDR2 SMNVEV (reference sequence). J was trimmed by 1 base and V by 5 bases; bases with no gene match: 11. The CDR3 covers 16 residues. DNA for the CDR3: TGTGCCAGCAGTCCATCACAGGGGTCGAAGTCCTACGAGCAGTACTTC. Protein product: CASSPSQGSKSYEQYF.

Note on this clone: The sample has other DNA sequences that encode this CDR3 too. The chain recombines TRBV7-2 with TRBJ1-1; D gene uncertain. The CDR3 runs 13 residues. Germline V gives CDR1 SGHTA, CDR2 FQGNSA. The ends were cut back, 1 base at V and 1 base at J, with 4 bases in the middle. The CDR3 bases are TGTGCCAGCAGCTTAGTTGGGAACACTGAAGCTTTCTTT. Translation gives CASSLVGNTEAFF.

The chain links TRBV9 to TRBJ1-1, with D possibly TRBD1 on 6 matching bases. CDR3 length: 14 amino acids. The V gene's germline CDR1 is SGDLS and CDR2 YYNGEE. V was shortened by 4 bases and J by 4 bases, with 14 bases between the two germline ends. The CDR3 nucleotides read TGTGCCAGCAGCCAAAACAGGGTGGGCACTGAAGCTTTCTTT. Translating it yields CASSQNRVGTEAFF.

The genes are TRBV12-3 or TRBV12-4 and TRBJ1-3; D not certain. The CDR3 contains 12 residues. Trimming cost V 6 bases and J 3 bases, with 6 bases left between them. CDR3: CASRWLGNTIYF. The CDR3 DNA reads as TGTGCCAGCAGGTGGCTTGGAAACACCATATATTTT.

The chain links TRBV5-6 to TRBJ2-7; 7 nucleotides align to TRBD2. Germline CDR1 is SGHDT and CDR2 is YYEEEE. V dropped 0 bases and J dropped 4; count of bases not matched to a gene: 1. CDR3 size: 13 residues. CDR3 sequence reads: CASSLGGGYEQYF. The CDR3 coding sequence is TGTGCCAGCAGCTTGGGCGGGGGTTACGAGCAGTACTTC.

The chain employs TRBV28 and TRBJ1-1; no clear D. CDR1 is MDHEN, CDR2 SYDVKM, per germline. The CDR3 covers 16 residues. The V and J ends lost 6 bases and 3 bases respectively, with 20 bases between them. In DNA form, the CDR3 reads TGTGCCAGCAGCCCTCCGGGCCCCCAGAGGGACACTGAAGCTTTCTTT. Translated, it gives CASSPPGPQRDTEAFF.

The V gene is TRBV9, the J gene TRBJ2-7, with D uncertain. V lost 3 bases to trimming and J lost 6 bases, with 19 bases between them. The CDR3 consists of 15 residues. Germline lookup yields CDR1 SGDLS and CDR2 YYNGEE. CDR3 sequence (DNA): TGTGCCAGCAGCGGGGGTGGGATCGATCGTGTCGAGCAGTACTTC. Translation: CASSGGGIDRVEQYF. Combining the CDR3 with reference TRBV9 and TRBJ2-7 gives the whole variable domain DSGVTQTPKHLITATGQRVTLRCSPRSGDLSVYWYQQSLDQGLQFLIQYYNGEERAKGNILERFSAQQFPDLHSELNLSSLELGDSALYFCASSGGGIDRVEQYFGPGTRLTVT.

The chain couples TRBV9 to TRBJ2-3; D is unclear. The CDR3 has 13 amino acids. Germline V gives CDR1 SGDLS, CDR2 YYNGEE. Trimming left V 3 bases short and J 2 bases short, with 7 bases between. The CDR3 is CASSAHSTDTQYF. CDR3 nucleotides: TGTGCCAGCAGCGCCCATTCCACAGATACGCAGTATTTT.

This chain joins TRBV4-3 and TRBJ1-2, with a possible D match to TRBD1 (5 bases). This CDR3 spans 16 amino acids. Trimming removed 2 bases at V and 3 bases at J, with 16 bases between. The germline CDR1 and CDR2 sequences are LGHNA and YSLEER. The CDR3, as DNA: TGCGCCAGCAGCCAATCTTACCGGGACGGACACTATGGCTACACCTTC. Its protein product is CASSQSYRDGHYGYTF.

The rearrangement uses TRBV2 and TRBJ1-5; D gene unclear. CDR3 length: 19 amino acids. Germline CDR1 reads SNHLY; CDR2 reads FYNNEI. Deletions cut 2 bases from V and 5 bases from J, with 25 bases between. CDR3 sequence: CASSEFHGSGRRGDQPQHF. CDR3 coding DNA: TGTGCCAGCAGTGAATTCCATGGTTCGGGCAGGCGTGGTGATCAGCCCCAGCATTTT.

In its sample, this clone was seen a few times. The chain joins TRBV4-3 to TRBJ2-3; D is unresolved. The CDR3 length is 13 residues. Germline values: CDR1 LGHNA, CDR2 YSLEER. The V end lost 1 base, the J end lost 7 bases, and 9 bases lay between the germline ends. CDR3 coding DNA: TGCGCCAGCAGCCAAGGGGATGTCAATACGCAGTATTTT. Protein sequence: CASSQGDVNTQYF.

V and J are TRBV2 and TRBJ2-1, with 9 positions matching TRBD2. CDR1 SNHLY and CDR2 FYNNEI come from the germline V gene. J lost 13 bases, V lost 8 bases, and 15 bases had no gene match. This CDR3 comprises 14 residues. CDR3 in amino acids: CASRRSIGLALQFF. Here the CDR3 DNA reads TGTGCCAGCCGAAGGTCCATCGGACTAGCGCTACAGTTCTTC.

CDR3 sequence: CATSDSTGGSNQPQHF. For the CDR3, the DNA is TGTGCCACCAGTGATTCCACAGGGGGCAGCAATCAGCCCCAGCATTTT. V gene TRBV24-1 combines with J gene TRBJ1-5; 9 bases agree with TRBD1. V lost 2 bases and J lost 1; bases outside the gene matches: 2. The germline V gene encodes CDR1 KGHDR and CDR2 SFDVKD. The CDR3 is 16 residues long.

This rearrangement joins TRBV5-3 to TRBJ1-2; D not certain. TRBV5-3 is an ORF for which the function is uncertain. The CDR3 contains 13 residues. Trimming cost V 1 base and J 2 bases, with 6 bases left between them. CDR3 DNA sequence: TGTGCCAGAAGCTTGACCAGGAACTATGGCTACACCTTC. Encoded protein: CARSLTRNYGYTF.

The rearrangement links TRBV6-5 to TRBJ2-1; D uncertain. CDR1 and CDR2 from the germline V gene are MNHEY and SVGAGI. The CDR3 loop spans 12 amino acids. The germline V and J ends were trimmed by 5 bases and 4 bases, with 6 bases remaining between them. The CDR3 DNA is TGTGCCAGCAGTCGGCCTTACAATGAGCAGTTCTTC. The encoded protein is CASSRPYNEQFF.